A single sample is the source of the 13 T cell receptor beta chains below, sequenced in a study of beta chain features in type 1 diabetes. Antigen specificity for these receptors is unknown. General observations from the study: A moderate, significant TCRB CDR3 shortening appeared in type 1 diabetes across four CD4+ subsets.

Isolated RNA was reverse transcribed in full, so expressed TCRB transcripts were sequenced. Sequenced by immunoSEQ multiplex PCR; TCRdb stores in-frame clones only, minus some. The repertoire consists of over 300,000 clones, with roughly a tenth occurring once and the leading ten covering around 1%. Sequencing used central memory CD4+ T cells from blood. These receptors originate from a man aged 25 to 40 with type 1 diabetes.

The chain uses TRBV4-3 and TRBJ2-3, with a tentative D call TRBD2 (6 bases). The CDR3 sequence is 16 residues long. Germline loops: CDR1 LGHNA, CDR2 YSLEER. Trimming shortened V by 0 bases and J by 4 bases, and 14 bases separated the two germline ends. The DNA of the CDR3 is TGCGCCAGCAGCCAAGAGCACGCGGGGACCGCAGATACGCAGTATTTT. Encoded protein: CASSQEHAGTADTQYF.

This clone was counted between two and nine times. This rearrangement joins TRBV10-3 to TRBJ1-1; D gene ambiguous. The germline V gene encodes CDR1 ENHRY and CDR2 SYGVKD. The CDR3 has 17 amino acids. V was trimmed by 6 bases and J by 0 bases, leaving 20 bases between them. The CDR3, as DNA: TGTGCCATCAGCGGCGGGAACCATTCTAAAATGAACACTGAAGCTTTCTTT. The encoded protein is CAISGGNHSKMNTEAFF.

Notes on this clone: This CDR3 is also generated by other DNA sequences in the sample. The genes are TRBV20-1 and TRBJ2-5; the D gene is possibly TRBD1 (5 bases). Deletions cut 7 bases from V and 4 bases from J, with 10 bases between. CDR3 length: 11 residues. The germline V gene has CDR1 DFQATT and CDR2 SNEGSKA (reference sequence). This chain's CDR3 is CSVRQGETQYF. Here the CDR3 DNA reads TGCAGTGTACGGCAGGGAGAGACCCAGTACTTC.

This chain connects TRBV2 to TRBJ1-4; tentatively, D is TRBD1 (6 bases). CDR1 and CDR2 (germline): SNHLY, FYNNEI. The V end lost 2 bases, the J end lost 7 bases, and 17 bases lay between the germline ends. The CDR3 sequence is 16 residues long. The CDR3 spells CASSEYGGQEGEKLFF. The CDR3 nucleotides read TGTGCCAGCAGTGAATACGGGGGCCAGGAGGGTGAAAAACTGTTTTTT.

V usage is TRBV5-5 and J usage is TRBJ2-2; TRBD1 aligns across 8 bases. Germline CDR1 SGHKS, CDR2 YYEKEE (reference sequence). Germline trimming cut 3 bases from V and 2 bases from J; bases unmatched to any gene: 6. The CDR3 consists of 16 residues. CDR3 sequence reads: CASSYGQGINTGELFF. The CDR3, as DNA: TGTGCCAGCAGCTACGGACAGGGAATCAACACCGGGGAGCTGTTTTTT.

The CDR3 spells CASSQATGGRNEQFF. The CDR3 coding sequence is TGTGCCAGCAGCCAAGCGACAGGGGGCAGGAATGAGCAGTTCTTC. The chain joins TRBV14 to TRBJ2-1; 10 nucleotides align to TRBD1. With V trimmed by 1 base and J by 7 bases, 4 bases remained unmatched. CDR1 SGHDN and CDR2 FVKESK come from the germline V gene. This CDR3 spans 15 amino acids.

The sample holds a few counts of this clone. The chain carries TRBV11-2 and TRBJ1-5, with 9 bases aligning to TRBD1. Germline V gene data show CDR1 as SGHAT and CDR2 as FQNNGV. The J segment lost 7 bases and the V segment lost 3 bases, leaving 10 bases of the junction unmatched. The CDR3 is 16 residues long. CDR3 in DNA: TGTGCCAGCAGCTTCGGGACAGGGTTAGGGGGCCAGCCCCAGCATTTT. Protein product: CASSFGTGLGGQPQHF.

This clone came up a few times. CDR3 loop: CASSPTAGVQETQYF. The CDR3 nucleotides read TGTGCCAGCAGCCCGACAGCGGGGGTCCAAGAGACCCAGTACTTC. The J gene is TRBJ2-5, the V gene TRBV5-6, with TRBD2 matching 8 bases. Germline V gene sequence: CDR1 SGHDT, CDR2 YYEEEE. V gave up 4 bases and J gave up 1 base; unmatched junction bases: 6. The CDR3 is 15 amino acids.

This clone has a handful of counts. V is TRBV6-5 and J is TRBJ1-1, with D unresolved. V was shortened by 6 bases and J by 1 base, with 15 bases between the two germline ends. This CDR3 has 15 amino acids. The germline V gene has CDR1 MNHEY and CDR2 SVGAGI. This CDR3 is CASSLSVIGNTEAFF. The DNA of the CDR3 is TGTGCCAGCAGCCTTAGTGTAATTGGGAACACTGAAGCTTTCTTT.

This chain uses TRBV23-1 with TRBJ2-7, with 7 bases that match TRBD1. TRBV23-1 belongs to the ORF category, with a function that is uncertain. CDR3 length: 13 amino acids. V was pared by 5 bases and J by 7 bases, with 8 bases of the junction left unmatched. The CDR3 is CASSDPGTEEQYF. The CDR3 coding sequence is TGCGCCAGCAGTGACCCCGGGACAGAAGAGCAGTACTTC.

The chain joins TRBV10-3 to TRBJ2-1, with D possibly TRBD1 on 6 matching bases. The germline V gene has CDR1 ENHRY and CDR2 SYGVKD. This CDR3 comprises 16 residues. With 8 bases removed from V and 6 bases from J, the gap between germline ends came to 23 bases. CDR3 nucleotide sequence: TGTGCCATCCGAGCGTTCAATCGGGACATCGGCAATGAGCAGTTCTTC. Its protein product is CAIRAFNRDIGNEQFF.

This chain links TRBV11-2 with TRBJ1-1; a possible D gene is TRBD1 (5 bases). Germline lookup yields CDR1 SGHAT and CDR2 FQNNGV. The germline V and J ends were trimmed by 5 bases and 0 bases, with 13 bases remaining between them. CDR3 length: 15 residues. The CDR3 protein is CASSPKGWLNTEAFF. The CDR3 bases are TGTGCCAGCAGCCCGAAGGGGTGGTTGAACACTGAAGCTTTCTTT.

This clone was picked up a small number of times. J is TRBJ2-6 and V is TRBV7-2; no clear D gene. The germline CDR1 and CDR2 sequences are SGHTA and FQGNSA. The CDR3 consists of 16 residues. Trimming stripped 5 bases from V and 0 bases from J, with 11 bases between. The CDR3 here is CASSPLASSGANVLTF. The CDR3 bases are TGTGCCAGCAGCCCCCTCGCGAGCTCTGGGGCCAACGTCCTGACTTTC.